This TCR beta chain was identified during a study of blood T cell repertoires in COVID-19. About the study: Samples of COVID-19 (acute and convalescent) were obtained from the United States, Italy and Spain. T cells, B-cell-depleted T cells, or PBMCs supplied cDNA or gDNA.

Assay used: immunoSEQ multiplex PCR; TCRdb lists only in-frame clones, some missing. The sample has some 110,000 clones, roughly 89% seen once; the top ten hold less than 5%. CDR3 length: 14 residues. Germline values: CDR1 SGHRS, CDR2 YFSETQ. After removal of 2 bases from V and 12 bases from J, the junction contained 8 bases not matched to a gene. The V call is TRBV5-1, the J call TRBJ1-6; 7 bases line up with TRBD1. This receptor was obtained from a man between 35 and 55 years old with acute or convalescent COVID-19. Sequencing was done on a sample of peripheral blood. The CDR3, as DNA: TGCGCCAGCAGCTTAGACAGGGTCACAGAACCCCTCCACTTT. This sequence encodes CASSLDRVTEPLHF.